These 17 T cell receptor beta chains share one sample of origin, sequenced in a study of T-cell reconstitution after alpha-beta-depleted transplantation in children. Unique molecular identifiers were incorporated when the TCRbeta library was constructed. TCRdb re-called the PCR reads with MiXCR, one entry per CDR3 protein. The sample lists over 100,000 distinct CDR3 sequences, 10% occurring once. The material sequenced was PBMCs, taken before TCRalphabeta/CD19-depleted stem cell transplant. The receptors derive from a boy aged 2 to 10 with acute lymphoblastic leukemia, due to receive a stem cell transplant.

The chain recombines TRBV2 with TRBJ2-3; tentative D call: TRBD2 (6 bases). V lost 4 bases and J 1 base, leaving 12 bases between the germline ends. Germline V gives CDR1 SNHLY, CDR2 FYNNEI. This CDR3 contains 15 residues. The CDR3 is CASSVGGRRTDTQYF. CDR3 nucleotide sequence: TGTGCCAGCAGTGTAGGAGGGAGGCGCACAGATACGCAGTATTTT.

This clonotype was observed a few times. The rearrangement links TRBV12-3 or TRBV12-4 to TRBJ2-3; 9 bases are a match to TRBD2. This CDR3 region has 13 residues. Trimming removed 6 bases from V and 6 bases from J; junction bases left unmatched: 4. In nucleotides, the CDR3 is TGTGCCAGCAGCCCCGGGACTAGCGATACGCAGTATTTT. Encoded protein: CASSPGTSDTQYF.

The CDR3 coding sequence is TGCGCCAGCAGCTCGGACAGGTTCGGCGTCCTTGGCTACACCTTC. This gives the protein CASSSDRFGVLGYTF. V and J are TRBV5-1 and TRBJ1-2; 7 bases agree with TRBD1. CDR1 and CDR2 from the germline V gene are SGHRS and YFSETQ. V shed 3 bases, J shed 7 bases, and the junction held 12 bases outside the gene matches. The CDR3 contains 15 residues.

This clonotype came up a few times. The CDR3 DNA reads as TGTGCCAGCAGTGAAGCGCGGTCCGCGTCCTACGAGCAGTACTTC. It translates to CASSEARSASYEQYF. J is TRBJ2-7 and V is TRBV6-1; D is undetermined. The germline V gene has CDR1 MNHNS and CDR2 SASEGT. CDR3 length equals 15 residues. Trimming pared 0 bases from V and 1 base from J, leaving 10 bases between.

This clonotype occurred many times. CDR3 nucleotides: TGTGCCAGCAGTCCTACTGGCCTAGCGGGAAGGGATGAGCAGTTCTTC. Encoded protein: CASSPTGLAGRDEQFF. V usage is TRBV12-3 or TRBV12-4 and J usage is TRBJ2-1; 9 nucleotides agree with TRBD2. The CDR3 is 16 amino acids. V lost 5 bases and J lost 8; bases outside the gene matches: 13.

This clonotype turned up a few times. V gene TRBV15 combines with J gene TRBJ2-3; D is ambiguous. Germline values: CDR1 LNHNV, CDR2 YYDKDF (reference sequence). The CDR3 runs to 15 residues. The V and J ends lost 3 bases and 4 bases respectively, with 14 bases between them. CDR3 protein: CATSRAKGFADTQYF. In nucleotides, the CDR3 is TGTGCCACCAGCAGGGCGAAGGGTTTCGCAGATACGCAGTATTTT.

This clonotype showed up just a few times. The CDR3 sequence is CASSQQFGEKLFF. In nucleotides, the CDR3 is TGTGCCAGCTCACAGCAATTCGGAGAAAAACTGTTTTTT. The chain combines TRBV18 with TRBJ1-4; the D is unclear. Trimming took off 4 bases at V and 8 bases at J, with 11 bases between the two ends. CDR1 KGHSH and CDR2 LQKENI come from the germline V gene. CDR3 length: 13 residues.

Many counts were recorded for this clonotype. V gene TRBV20-1 combines with J gene TRBJ2-1; the match to TRBD2 covers 12 bases. Germline lookup yields CDR1 DFQATT and CDR2 SNEGSKA (reference sequence). CDR3 size: 18 residues. The V and J ends lost 6 bases and 4 bases, in that order; junction bases with no gene match: 16. The CDR3 loop reads CSATPLGLAGGGYNEQFF. Written as DNA, the CDR3 is TGCAGTGCGACCCCGTTGGGACTAGCGGGCGGCGGGTACAATGAGCAGTTCTTC.

A few counts support this clonotype. The CDR3 DNA is TGTGCCAGCAGTTTTCGTAGCGGGAACTCCTACAATGAGCAGTTCTTC. Its translation: CASSFRSGNSYNEQFF. The rearrangement links TRBV27 to TRBJ2-1; 8 bases are a match to TRBD2. The J segment lost 0 bases and the V segment lost 3 bases, leaving 4 bases of the junction unmatched. In germline, CDR1 is MNHEY, CDR2 SMNVEV (reference sequence). The CDR3 sequence is 16 residues long.

This clonotype occurred many times. The genes are TRBV6-5 and TRBJ2-7, with D possibly matching TRBD1 (6 bases). Germline lookup yields CDR1 MNHEY and CDR2 SVGAGI. The CDR3 runs to 12 residues. Trimming pared 9 bases from V and 3 bases from J, leaving 12 bases between. CDR3 region: CASISRGYEQYF. In DNA form, the CDR3 reads TGTGCCAGTATTAGCAGGGGCTACGAGCAGTACTTC.

Details on this clonotype: This may be a read error, as it is one base from a much larger clone. The chain carries TRBV5-1 and TRBJ2-7, with TRBD2 matching 8 bases. CDR3 length equals 15 residues. The junction had 9 bases not matched to a gene; V was cut back by 2 bases and J by 5 bases. The germline CDR1 and CDR2 sequences are SGHRS and YFSETQ. The CDR3 spells CASSFRAGGRDEQYF. For the CDR3, the DNA is TGCGCCAGCAGCTTTCGGGCGGGAGGTAGAGACGAGCAGTACTTC.

The CDR3 nucleotides are TGTGCCAGCAGTTTAGTAAATCAGCCCCAGCATTTT. Translated, it gives CASSLVNQPQHF. The chain links TRBV12-3 or TRBV12-4 to TRBJ1-5; D uncertain. Trimming removed 1 base from V and 4 bases from J, with 2 bases in between. CDR3 length: 12 amino acids.

The chain combines TRBV4-1 with TRBJ2-7, with TRBD2 matching 12 bases. The CDR3 runs to 18 residues. Germline V gene sequence: CDR1 MGHRA, CDR2 YSYEKL. The junction had 7 bases not matched to a gene; V was cut back by 1 base and J by 0 bases. The CDR3 spells CASSQAASGRANSYEQYF. CDR3 nucleotide sequence: TGCGCCAGCAGCCAAGCGGCTAGCGGGAGGGCCAACTCCTACGAGCAGTACTTC.

This clonotype was seen ten or more times. J is TRBJ2-2 and V is TRBV6-5; no clear D gene. Germline CDR1 is MNHEY and CDR2 is SVGAGI. CDR3 length: 16 residues. Trimming took off 6 bases at V and 4 bases at J, with 18 bases between the two ends. The CDR3 coding sequence is TGTGCCAGCAGCACCCGCGTGCAGCCTTTCACCGGGGAGCTGTTTTTT. Translated: CASSTRVQPFTGELFF.

A few counts support this clonotype. The chain is built from TRBV27 and TRBJ1-5; D is unresolved. Germline CDR1 is MNHEY and CDR2 is SMNVEV (reference sequence). V was cut by 6 bases and J by 0 bases, with 15 bases left in between. This CDR3 is built from 16 residues. In DNA form, the CDR3 reads TGTGCCAGCAGGCCTAAAACAGCAAATAGCAATCAGCCCCAGCATTTT. Encoded protein: CASRPKTANSNQPQHF.

The rearrangement links TRBV15 to TRBJ2-7, with TRBD2 matching over 7 bases. Per the germline V gene, CDR1 is LNHNV and CDR2 is YYDKDF (reference sequence). CDR3 size: 18 residues. Trimming removed 0 bases from V and 0 bases from J; junction bases left unmatched: 11. In nucleotides, the CDR3 is TGTGCCACCAGCAGAGATTATTTCATCGCTAGCGGCTCCTACGAGCAGTACTTC. Translation gives CATSRDYFIASGSYEQYF.

The V call is TRBV4-1, the J call TRBJ2-6, with 7 bases fitting TRBD1. Germline CDR1 is MGHRA and CDR2 is YSYEKL. The CDR3 loop spans 18 amino acids. V was clipped by 2 bases and J by 0 bases; unmatched bases: 7. The CDR3 region is CASSQPQGRHSGANVLTF. Written as DNA, the CDR3 is TGCGCCAGCAGCCAACCACAGGGGCGACACTCTGGGGCCAACGTCCTGACTTTC.